This TCR beta chain is drawn from a study of T cells after somatic rescue of genetic block. The protocol was immunoSEQ multiplex PCR, while the TCRdb copy is restricted to in-frame clones and leaves out a portion. The sample has about 110,000 clones, around nine tenths seen once; the top ten hold approximately 1.5%. This clonotype was sampled from a woman aged 18-29 years. The sample taken for sequencing was peripheral blood mononuclear cells (PBMCs).

CDR3 coding DNA: TGTGCCAGCAGTGAGATACTAGCGATGAGCTCCTACGAGCAGTACTTC. Amino acids: CASSEILAMSSYEQYF. The V gene is TRBV2, the J gene TRBJ2-7; 7 bases align to TRBD2. V shed 3 bases, J shed 0 bases, and the junction held 8 bases outside the gene matches. The CDR3 covers 16 residues. Germline loops: CDR1 SNHLY, CDR2 FYNNEI.